These 23 T cell receptor beta chains came from one sample sequenced in a study of blood T cell repertoires in COVID-19. Measured with immunoSEQ multiplex PCR; TCRdb has only the in-frame clones, and not every one. The sample contains under 150,000 clones, approximately 81% of which appear only once. Sequencing was performed on peripheral blood. These receptors originate from a man aged 35 to 55 with acute or convalescent COVID-19.

This chain's CDR3 is CASSSVRTDTQYF. The CDR3 nucleotides are TGTGCCAGCAGCTCAGTTCGCACAGATACGCAGTATTTT. The gene calls are TRBV7-2 and TRBJ2-3; no firm D call. V was shortened by 4 bases and J by 1 base, with 6 bases between the two germline ends. This CDR3 spans 13 amino acids. Germline values: CDR1 SGHTA, CDR2 FQGNSA.

In its sample, this clone was seen once. The rearrangement links TRBV11-2 to TRBJ1-2; 7 positions agree with TRBD1. Germline V gene lookup returns CDR1 SGHAT and CDR2 FQNNGV. Unmatched junction bases numbered 3, after V lost 6 bases and J lost 8 bases. CDR3 length: 11 amino acids. CDR3 in DNA: TGTGCCAGCAGTTACAGGGGAGGCTACACCTTC. Its translation is CASSYRGGYTF.

J is TRBJ2-3 and V is TRBV9; a possible D gene is TRBD1 (5 bases). The V end was cut by 0 bases, the J end by 6 bases, with 8 bases between. CDR3 size: 13 residues. Per germline, CDR1 SGDLS and CDR2 YYNGEE. This chain's CDR3 is CASSVAGADTQYF. CDR3 sequence (DNA): TGTGCCAGCAGCGTAGCTGGGGCCGATACGCAGTATTTT.

The chain couples TRBV24-1 to TRBJ2-3, with 8 bases identical to TRBD2. Germline V CDR1 and CDR2: KGHDR, SFDVKD. With 4 bases clipped from V and 4 bases from J, the junction kept 6 bases outside the gene matches. The CDR3 runs 15 residues. In nucleotides, the CDR3 is TGTGCCACCAGTGAGCCGGACGGGGGGGCAGATACGCAGTATTTT. Protein: CATSEPDGGADTQYF.

The chain recombines TRBV4-1 with TRBJ2-1; TRBD2 aligns across 12 bases. Trimming cost V 0 bases and J 4 bases; bases outside gene matches: 7. Germline V CDR1 and CDR2: MGHRA, YSYEKL. CDR3 length equals 18 residues. CDR3 region: CASSQEFSGLAGYNEQFF. CDR3 sequence (DNA): TGCGCCAGCAGCCAAGAATTTTCCGGACTAGCGGGGTACAATGAGCAGTTCTTC.

The rearrangement links TRBV5-5 to TRBJ2-3; D gene unclear. This CDR3 has 13 amino acids. Germline V gives CDR1 SGHKS, CDR2 YYEKEE (reference sequence). The V end lost 0 bases, the J end lost 5 bases, and 7 bases lay between the germline ends. CDR3 DNA sequence: TGTGCCAGCAGCTTGGTTTTCGGAGATACGCAGTATTTT. It encodes CASSLVFGDTQYF.

This chain uses TRBV4-1 with TRBJ1-3; TRBD1 is a possible D gene (6 bases). The CDR3 extends over 17 amino acids. Germline lookup yields CDR1 MGHRA and CDR2 YSYEKL. Trimming removed 2 bases from V and 0 bases from J, with 14 bases in between. CDR3 bases: TGCGCCAGCAGCCAATACCACACGACAGGCTCTGGAAACACCATATATTTT. Translated: CASSQYHTTGSGNTIYF.

This clone was detected once. This rearrangement joins TRBV5-5 to TRBJ1-2; D possibly corresponds to TRBD1 (5 bases). Per the germline V gene, CDR1 is SGHKS and CDR2 is YYEKEE (reference sequence). V was cut by 5 bases and J by 5 bases, with 13 bases left in between. The CDR3 totals 13 residues. DNA of the CDR3: TGTGCCAGCAGTCCTGACAGATATTATGGCTACACCTTC. Translating gives CASSPDRYYGYTF. Variable domain in full (rest from reference TRBV5-5 and TRBJ1-2): DAGVTQSPTHLIKTRGQQVTLRCSPISGHKSVSWYQQVLGQGPQFIFQYYEKEERGRGNFPDRFSARQFPNYSSELNVNALLLGDSALYLCASSPDRYYGYTFGSGTRLTVV.

V and J are TRBV7-2 and TRBJ2-5, with D perhaps matching TRBD1 (6 bases). Germline V lookup: CDR1 SGHTA, CDR2 FQGNSA. The ends were cut back, 3 bases at V and 4 bases at J, with 9 bases in the middle. The CDR3 is 13 residues long. In DNA form, the CDR3 reads TGTGCCAGCAGCTTCGCCAGGGGAGAGACCCAGTACTTC. As protein: CASSFARGETQYF.

This chain connects TRBV10-2 to TRBJ1-5; D gene unclear. Trimming left V 0 bases short and J 2 bases short, with 11 bases between. The germline CDR1 and CDR2 sequences are WSHSY and SAAADI. The CDR3 runs to 16 residues. CDR3 in amino acids: CASSESRAGGNQPQHF. The CDR3 region has the DNA TGCGCCAGCAGTGAGTCGAGGGCCGGGGGCAATCAGCCCCAGCATTTT.

V and J are TRBV2 and TRBJ2-1, with a weak D call TRBD2 (5 bases). Germline V gives CDR1 SNHLY, CDR2 FYNNEI. The CDR3 runs to 16 residues. Trimming removed 1 base at V and 2 bases at J, with 12 bases between. The CDR3 nucleotides are TGTGCCAGCAGTGAAGGCCGGGGTACCCCCTACAATGAGCAGTTCTTC. Translated, it gives CASSEGRGTPYNEQFF.

The V and J genes are TRBV2 and TRBJ2-1, with D maybe TRBD2 (5 bases). Germline V gene lookup returns CDR1 SNHLY and CDR2 FYNNEI. The V end was cut by 2 bases, the J end by 6 bases, with 8 bases between. CDR3 size: 13 residues. The CDR3 DNA is TGTGCCAGCAGTGAACTAGCATTCAATGAGCAGTTCTTC. Its translation: CASSELAFNEQFF.

The V call is TRBV14, the J call TRBJ2-3, with a weak D call TRBD1 (7 bases). The CDR3 has 15 residues. Germline values: CDR1 SGHDN, CDR2 FVKESK. V shed 4 bases and J shed 4 bases, with 15 bases lying between them. In DNA form, the CDR3 reads TGTGCCAGCAGCCTAGACAGGGACTTTGCAGATACGCAGTATTTT. This translates into CASSLDRDFADTQYF.

The rearrangement joins TRBV7-9 to TRBJ2-1; D gene uncertain. V lost 3 bases, J lost 7 bases, and 4 bases lay in between. The CDR3 extends over 11 amino acids. Looked up from germline, CDR1 is SEHNR and CDR2 is FQNEAQ (reference sequence). The CDR3 DNA follows: TGTGCCAGCAGCTTCTATAATGAGCAGTTCTTC. It yields the protein CASSFYNEQFF. Full variable domain (remainder filled in from reference TRBV7-9 and TRBJ2-1): DTGVSQNPRHKITKRGQNVTFRCDPISEHNRLYWYRQTLGQGPEFLTYFQNEAQLEKSRLLSDRFSAERPKGSFSTLEIQRTEQGDSAMYLCASSFYNEQFFGPGTRLTVL.

The CDR3 reads CASSYSRNTEAFF. The CDR3 nucleotides read TGTGCCAGCAGTTACTCGAGGAACACTGAAGCTTTCTTT. V is TRBV6-5 and J is TRBJ1-1; no clear D gene. The V gene's germline CDR1 is MNHEY and CDR2 SVGAGI. The CDR3 has 13 residues. The V and J ends lost 0 bases and 1 base respectively, with 3 bases between them.

V gene TRBV6-6 combines with J gene TRBJ2-1; weak D call: TRBD2 (5 bases). V was trimmed by 6 bases and J by 4 bases, leaving 13 bases between them. The germline V gene has CDR1 MNHNY and CDR2 SVGAGI (reference sequence). The CDR3 extends over 14 amino acids. This CDR3 reads CASRRMSGYNEQFF. DNA for the CDR3: TGTGCCAGCAGGCGAATGTCGGGGTACAATGAGCAGTTCTTC.

The chain carries TRBV4-3 and TRBJ2-1; D uncertain. Per the germline V gene, CDR1 is LGHNA and CDR2 is YSLEER. The CDR3 covers 15 residues. The ends were cut back, 2 bases at V and 7 bases at J, with 15 bases in the middle. The CDR3 nucleotides are TGCGCCAGCAGCCAACTCTTGGGCTCTGGTAATGAGCAGTTCTTC. This codes for CASSQLLGSGNEQFF.

This clone has just a few counts. The V gene is TRBV5-1, the J gene TRBJ1-1; D may be TRBD1 (6 bases). The CDR3 consists of 13 residues. CDR1 SGHRS and CDR2 YFSETQ come from the germline V gene. Trimming left V 3 bases short and J 1 base short, with 7 bases between. CDR3 in amino acids: CASSSTGNTEAFF. Written as DNA, the CDR3 is TGCGCCAGCAGCTCGACAGGGAACACTGAAGCTTTCTTT.

The table lists this clone with a few counts. The rearrangement links TRBV14 to TRBJ2-3, with 7 bases identical to TRBD2. From germline, CDR1 is SGHDN and CDR2 FVKESK. V gave up 1 base and J gave up 8 bases; unmatched junction bases: 12. The CDR3 sequence is 16 residues long. CDR3 sequence (DNA): TGTGCCAGCAGCCAAGGGACTAGACGAAGAGAAGGTACGCAGTATTTT. Its translation is CASSQGTRRREGTQYF.

This clone was observed a few times. The V gene is TRBV4-1, the J gene TRBJ2-7; 8 bases line up with TRBD1. V dropped 5 bases and J dropped 3; count of bases not matched to a gene: 9. The CDR3 runs to 15 residues. Looked up from germline, CDR1 is MGHRA and CDR2 is YSYEKL. The CDR3 here is CASSYDRGKIYEQYF. The CDR3 bases are TGCGCCAGCAGCTATGACAGGGGAAAGATCTACGAGCAGTACTTC.

The rearrangement joins TRBV10-3 to TRBJ1-2; 9 nucleotides agree with TRBD1. J lost 1 base, V lost 8 bases, and 11 bases had no gene match. The V gene's germline CDR1 is ENHRY and CDR2 SYGVKD. CDR3 length equals 16 residues. CDR3 DNA sequence: TGTGCCATCTTCGATTTGGACAGGGGCAATAACTATGGCTACACCTTC. It specifies CAIFDLDRGNNYGYTF.

The rearrangement links TRBV2 to TRBJ2-2, with TRBD2 matching over 8 bases. Germline V gene data show CDR1 as SNHLY and CDR2 as FYNNEI. The CDR3 loop spans 14 amino acids. The ends lost 8 bases at V and 7 bases at J; junction bases unmatched: 9. The CDR3 spells CASYFGGGYGELFF. CDR3 bases: TGTGCCAGCTACTTCGGCGGGGGGTACGGGGAGCTGTTTTTT. Complete variable domain (other parts from reference TRBV2 and TRBJ2-2): EPEVTQTPSHQVTQMGQEVILRCVPISNHLYFYWYRQILGQKVEFLVSFYNNEISEKSEIFDDQFSVERPDGSNFTLKIRSTKLEDSAMYFCASYFGGGYGELFFGEGSRLTVL.

The rearrangement joins TRBV7-9 to TRBJ2-7; 7 nucleotides align to TRBD2. CDR1 and CDR2 from the germline V gene are SEHNR and FQNEAQ (reference sequence). The CDR3 runs 15 residues. The V gene end was trimmed by 1 base and the J gene end by 0 bases; junction bases not matched to a gene: 3. The CDR3: CASSLVTSASYEQYF. The CDR3 DNA follows: TGTGCCAGCAGCTTAGTTACTAGCGCCTCCTACGAGCAGTACTTC. Looking up the rest from reference TRBV7-9 and TRBJ2-7 gives the full variable domain: DTGVSQNPRHKITKRGQNVTFRCDPISEHNRLYWYRQTLGQGPEFLTYFQNEAQLEKSRLLSDRFSAERPKGSFSTLEIQRTEQGDSAMYLCASSLVTSASYEQYFGPGTRLTVT.